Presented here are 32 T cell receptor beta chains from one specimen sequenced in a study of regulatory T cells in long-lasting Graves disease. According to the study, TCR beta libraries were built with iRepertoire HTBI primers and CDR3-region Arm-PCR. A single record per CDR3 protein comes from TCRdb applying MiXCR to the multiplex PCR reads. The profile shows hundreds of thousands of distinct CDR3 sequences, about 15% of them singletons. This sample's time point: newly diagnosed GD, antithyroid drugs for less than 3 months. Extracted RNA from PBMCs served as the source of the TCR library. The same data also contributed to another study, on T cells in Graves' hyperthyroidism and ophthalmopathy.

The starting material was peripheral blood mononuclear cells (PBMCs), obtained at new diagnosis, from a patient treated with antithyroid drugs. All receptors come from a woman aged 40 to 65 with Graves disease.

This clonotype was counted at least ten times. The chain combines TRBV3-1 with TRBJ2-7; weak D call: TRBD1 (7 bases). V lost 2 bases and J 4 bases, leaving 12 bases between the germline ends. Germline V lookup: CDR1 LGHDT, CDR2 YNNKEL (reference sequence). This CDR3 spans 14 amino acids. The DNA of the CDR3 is TGTGCCAGCAGCCAAAGTTCAGGGGGGTACGAGCAGTACTTC. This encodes CASSQSSGGYEQYF.

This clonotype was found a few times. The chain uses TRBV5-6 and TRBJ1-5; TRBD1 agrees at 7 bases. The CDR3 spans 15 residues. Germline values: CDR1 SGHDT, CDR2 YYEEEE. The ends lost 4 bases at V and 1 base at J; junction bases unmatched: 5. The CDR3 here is CASSVRDSSNQPQHF. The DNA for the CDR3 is TGTGCCAGCAGCGTGCGGGACAGCAGCAATCAGCCCCAGCATTTT.

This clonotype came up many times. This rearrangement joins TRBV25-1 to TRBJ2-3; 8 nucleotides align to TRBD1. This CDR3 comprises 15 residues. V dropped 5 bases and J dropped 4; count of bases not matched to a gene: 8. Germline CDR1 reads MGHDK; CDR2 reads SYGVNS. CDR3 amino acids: CASSSHRGNSDTQYF. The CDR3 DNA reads TGTGCCAGCAGTTCTCACAGGGGGAATTCAGATACGCAGTATTTT.

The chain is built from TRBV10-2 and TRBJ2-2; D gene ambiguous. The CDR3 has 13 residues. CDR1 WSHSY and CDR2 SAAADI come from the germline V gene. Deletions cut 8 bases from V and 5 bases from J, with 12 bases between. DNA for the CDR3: TGCGCCAGCGCCTATGACGTTACCGGGGAGCTGTTTTTT. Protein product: CASAYDVTGELFF.

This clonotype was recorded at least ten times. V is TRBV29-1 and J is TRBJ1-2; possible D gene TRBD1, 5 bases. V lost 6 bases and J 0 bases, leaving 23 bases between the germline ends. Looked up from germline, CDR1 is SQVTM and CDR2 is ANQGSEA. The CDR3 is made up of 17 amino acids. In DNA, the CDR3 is TGCAGCGTAGTTCACCGGGACTCAAAGGCCGCTAACTATGGCTACACCTTC. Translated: CSVVHRDSKAANYGYTF.

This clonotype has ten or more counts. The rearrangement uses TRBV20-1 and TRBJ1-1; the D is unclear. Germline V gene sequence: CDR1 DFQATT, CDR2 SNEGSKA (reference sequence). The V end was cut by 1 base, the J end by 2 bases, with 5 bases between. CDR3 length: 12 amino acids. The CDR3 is CSARVGNTEAFF. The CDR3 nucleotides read TGCAGTGCTAGAGTGGGTAACACTGAAGCTTTCTTT.

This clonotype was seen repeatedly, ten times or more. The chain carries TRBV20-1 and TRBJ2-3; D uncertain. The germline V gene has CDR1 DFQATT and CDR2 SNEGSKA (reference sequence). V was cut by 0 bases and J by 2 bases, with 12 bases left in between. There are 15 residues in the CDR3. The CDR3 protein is CSARDGFITTDTQYF. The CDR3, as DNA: TGCAGTGCTAGAGATGGATTTATTACCACAGATACGCAGTATTTT.

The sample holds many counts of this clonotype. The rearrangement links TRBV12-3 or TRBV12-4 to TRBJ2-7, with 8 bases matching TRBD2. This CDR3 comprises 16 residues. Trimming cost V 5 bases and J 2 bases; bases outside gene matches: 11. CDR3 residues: CASSPSGGQETYEQYF. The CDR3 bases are TGTGCCAGCAGTCCGTCGGGGGGGCAGGAAACCTACGAGCAGTACTTC.

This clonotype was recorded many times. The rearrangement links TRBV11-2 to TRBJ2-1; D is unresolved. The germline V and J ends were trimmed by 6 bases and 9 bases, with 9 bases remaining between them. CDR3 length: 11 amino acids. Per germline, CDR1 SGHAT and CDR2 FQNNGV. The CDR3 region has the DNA TGTGCCAGCAGTTCCCGTAGTGAGCAGTTCTTC. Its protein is CASSSRSEQFF.

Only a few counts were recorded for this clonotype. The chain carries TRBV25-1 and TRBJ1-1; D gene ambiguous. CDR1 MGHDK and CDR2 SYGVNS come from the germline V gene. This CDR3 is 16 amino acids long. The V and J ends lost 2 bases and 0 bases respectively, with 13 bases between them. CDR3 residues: CASSEVGRGMNTEAFF. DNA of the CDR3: TGTGCCAGCAGTGAAGTAGGTCGGGGAATGAACACTGAAGCTTTCTTT. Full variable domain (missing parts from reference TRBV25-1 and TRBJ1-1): EADIYQTPRYLVIGTGKKITLECSQTMGHDKMYWYQQDPGMELHLIHYSYGVNSTEKGDLSSESTVSRIRTEHFPLTLESARPSHTSQYLCASSEVGRGMNTEAFFGQGTRLTVV.

The CDR3 DNA sequence: TGTGCCAGCAGTCGGGACGTGAGCTCCTACAATGAGCAGTTCTTC. It codes for CASSRDVSSYNEQFF. V gene TRBV6-1 combines with J gene TRBJ2-1, with D possibly called TRBD1 or TRBD2 (5 bases each). CDR1 and CDR2 from the germline V gene are MNHNS and SASEGT. Deletions cut 5 bases from V and 0 bases from J, with 11 bases between. The CDR3 loop spans 15 amino acids.

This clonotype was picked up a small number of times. The CDR3 bases are TGCAGCGTTGGCCCGGGGGGGTATGGCTACACCTTC. It translates to CSVGPGGYGYTF. The chain couples TRBV29-1 to TRBJ1-2, with D perhaps TRBD1 (5 bases). V was shortened by 4 bases and J by 5 bases, with 11 bases between the two germline ends. This CDR3 has 12 residues. The germline V gene has CDR1 SQVTM and CDR2 ANQGSEA. The full variable domain, rest sourced from reference TRBV29-1 and TRBJ1-2, is SAVISQKPSRDICQRGTSLTIQCQVDSQVTMMFWYRQQPGQSLTLIATANQGSEATYESGFVIDKFPISRPNLTFSTLTVSNMSPEDSSIYLCSVGPGGYGYTFGSGTRLTVV.

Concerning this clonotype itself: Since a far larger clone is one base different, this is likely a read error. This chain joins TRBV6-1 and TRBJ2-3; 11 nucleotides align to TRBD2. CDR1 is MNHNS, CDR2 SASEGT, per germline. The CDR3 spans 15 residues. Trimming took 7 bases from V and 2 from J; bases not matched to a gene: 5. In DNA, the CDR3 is TGTGCCAGCAATTTGACTAGCGGGGCCACAGATACGCAGTATTTT. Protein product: CASNLTSGATDTQYF.

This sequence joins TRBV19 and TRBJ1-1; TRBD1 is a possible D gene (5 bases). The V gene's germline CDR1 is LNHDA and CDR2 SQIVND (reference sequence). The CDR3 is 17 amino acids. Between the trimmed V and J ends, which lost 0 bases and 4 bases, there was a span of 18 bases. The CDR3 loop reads CASSIEEAGYSGTEAFF. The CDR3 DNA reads TGTGCCAGTAGTATAGAGGAAGCAGGGTATTCGGGCACTGAAGCTTTCTTT.

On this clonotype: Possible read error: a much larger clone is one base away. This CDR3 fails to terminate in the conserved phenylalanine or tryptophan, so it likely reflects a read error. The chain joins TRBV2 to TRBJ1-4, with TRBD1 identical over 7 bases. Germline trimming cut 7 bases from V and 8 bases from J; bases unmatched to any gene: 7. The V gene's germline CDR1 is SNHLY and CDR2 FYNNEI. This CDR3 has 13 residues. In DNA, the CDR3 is TGTGCCAGCACTGGACAGGTTTCGGAAAAACTGTTTCTT. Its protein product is CASTGQVSEKLFL.

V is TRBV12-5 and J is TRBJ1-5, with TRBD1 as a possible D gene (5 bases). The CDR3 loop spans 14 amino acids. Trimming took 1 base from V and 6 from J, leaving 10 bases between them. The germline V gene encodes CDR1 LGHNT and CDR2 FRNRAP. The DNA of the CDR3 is TGTGCTAGTGGTTTGGAGGCAGGGACTCAGCCCCAGCATTTT. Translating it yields CASGLEAGTQPQHF. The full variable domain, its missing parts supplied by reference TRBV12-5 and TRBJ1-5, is DARVTQTPRHKVTEMGQEVTMRCQPILGHNTVFWYRQTMMQGLELLAYFRNRAPLDDSGMPKDRFSAEMPDATLATLKIQPSEPRDSAVYFCASGLEAGTQPQHFGDGTRLSIL.

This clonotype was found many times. CDR3: CASSSPRDSLYNEQFF. The CDR3, as DNA: TGTGCCAGCAGCTCCCCCCGGGACAGCCTCTACAATGAGCAGTTCTTC. The rearrangement joins TRBV28 to TRBJ2-1; 7 bases fit TRBD1. Unmatched junction bases numbered 11, after V lost 6 bases and J lost 3 bases. This CDR3 spans 16 amino acids. Looked up from germline, CDR1 is MDHEN and CDR2 is SYDVKM.

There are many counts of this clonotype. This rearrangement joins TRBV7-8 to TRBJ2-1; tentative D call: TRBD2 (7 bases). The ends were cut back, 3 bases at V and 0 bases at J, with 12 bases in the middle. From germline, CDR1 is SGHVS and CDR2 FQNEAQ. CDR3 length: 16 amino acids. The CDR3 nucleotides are TGTGCCAGCAGCTTTTGGGGGGGGGCCTCCTACAATGAGCAGTTCTTC. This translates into CASSFWGGASYNEQFF.

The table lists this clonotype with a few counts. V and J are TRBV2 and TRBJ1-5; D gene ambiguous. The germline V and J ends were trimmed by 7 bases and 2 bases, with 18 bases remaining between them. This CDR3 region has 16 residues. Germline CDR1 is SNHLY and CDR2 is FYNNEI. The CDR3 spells CASNLEEQLGNQPQHF. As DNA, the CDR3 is TGTGCCAGCAATCTCGAGGAACAGCTCGGCAATCAGCCCCAGCATTTT.

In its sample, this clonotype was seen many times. The CDR3 bases are TGCGCCAGCAGCCCTGGGGTCATGGGGCGCACTGAAGCTTTCTTT. Protein sequence: CASSPGVMGRTEAFF. V usage is TRBV5-1 and J usage is TRBJ1-1; weak D call: TRBD1 (5 bases). This CDR3 is 15 amino acids long. The germline CDR1 and CDR2 sequences are SGHRS and YFSETQ. V was pared by 4 bases and J by 4 bases, with 17 bases between.

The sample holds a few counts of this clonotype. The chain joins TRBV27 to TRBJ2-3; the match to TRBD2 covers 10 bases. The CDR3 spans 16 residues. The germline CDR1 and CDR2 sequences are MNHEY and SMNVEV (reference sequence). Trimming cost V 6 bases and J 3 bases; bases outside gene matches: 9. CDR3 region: CASRAKGLAITDTQYF. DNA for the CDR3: TGTGCCAGCAGGGCGAAGGGACTAGCGATTACAGATACGCAGTATTTT.

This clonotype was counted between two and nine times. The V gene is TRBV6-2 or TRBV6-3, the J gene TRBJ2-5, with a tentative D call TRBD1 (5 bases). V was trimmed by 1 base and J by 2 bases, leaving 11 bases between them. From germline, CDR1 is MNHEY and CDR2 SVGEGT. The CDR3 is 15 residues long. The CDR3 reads CASSYYAGNQETQYF. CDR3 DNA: TGTGCCAGCAGTTACTACGCAGGGAATCAAGAGACCCAGTACTTC.

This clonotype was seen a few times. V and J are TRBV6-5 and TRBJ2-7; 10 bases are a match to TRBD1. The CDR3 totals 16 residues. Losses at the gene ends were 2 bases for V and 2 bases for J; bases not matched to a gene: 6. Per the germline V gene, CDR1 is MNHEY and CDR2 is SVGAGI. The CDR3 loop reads CASSYPRGQGAYEQYF. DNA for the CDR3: TGTGCCAGCAGTTACCCCCGTGGACAGGGGGCCTACGAGCAGTACTTC.

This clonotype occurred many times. The CDR3 DNA reads TGTGCCAGCAGCTCGACAGGGAAAGGAAATGAGCAGTTCTTC. This codes for CASSSTGKGNEQFF. This chain uses TRBV11-2 with TRBJ2-1; 7 bases match TRBD1. The CDR3 extends over 14 amino acids. V dropped 4 bases and J dropped 7; count of bases not matched to a gene: 7. Germline CDR1 reads SGHAT; CDR2 reads FQNNGV.

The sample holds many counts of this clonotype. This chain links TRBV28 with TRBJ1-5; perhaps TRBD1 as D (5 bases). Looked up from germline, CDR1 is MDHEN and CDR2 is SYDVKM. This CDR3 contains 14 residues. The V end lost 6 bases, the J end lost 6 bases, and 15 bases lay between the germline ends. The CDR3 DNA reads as TGTGCCAGCAGGGACGGGGGGGAGGCTCAGCCCCAGCATTTT. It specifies CASRDGGEAQPQHF.

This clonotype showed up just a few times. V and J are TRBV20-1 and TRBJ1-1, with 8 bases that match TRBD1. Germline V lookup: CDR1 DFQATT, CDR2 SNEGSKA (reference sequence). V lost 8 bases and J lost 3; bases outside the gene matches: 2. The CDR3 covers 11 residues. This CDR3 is CSSTGDTEAFF. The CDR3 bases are TGCAGTTCGACAGGGGACACTGAAGCTTTCTTT.

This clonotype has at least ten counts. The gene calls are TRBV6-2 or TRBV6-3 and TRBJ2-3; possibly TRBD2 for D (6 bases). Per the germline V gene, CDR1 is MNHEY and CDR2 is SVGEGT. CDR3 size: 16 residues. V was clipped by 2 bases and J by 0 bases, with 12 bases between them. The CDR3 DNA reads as TGTGCCAGCAGTTACGGGCCGGGGACTAGCACAGATACGCAGTATTTT. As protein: CASSYGPGTSTDTQYF.

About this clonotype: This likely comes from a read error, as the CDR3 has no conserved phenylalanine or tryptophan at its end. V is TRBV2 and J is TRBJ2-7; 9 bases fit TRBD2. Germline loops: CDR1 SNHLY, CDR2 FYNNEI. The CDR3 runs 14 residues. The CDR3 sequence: CASSQGRGGREQYY. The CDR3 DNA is TGCGCCAGCAGCCAAGGGCGGGGGGGTCGCGAGCAGTACTAC.

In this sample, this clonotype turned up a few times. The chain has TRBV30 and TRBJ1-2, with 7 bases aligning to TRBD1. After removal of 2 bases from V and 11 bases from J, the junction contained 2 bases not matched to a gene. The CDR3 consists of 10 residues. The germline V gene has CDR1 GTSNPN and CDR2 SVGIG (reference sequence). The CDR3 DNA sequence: TGTGCCTGGAGTCGACAGGGTTACACCTTC. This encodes CAWSRQGYTF. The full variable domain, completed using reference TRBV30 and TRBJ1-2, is SQTIHQWPATLVQPVGSPLSLECTVEGTSNPNLYWYRQAAGRGLQLLFYSVGIGQISSEVPQNLSASRPQDRQFILSSKKLLLSDSGFYLCAWSRQGYTFGSGTRLTVV.

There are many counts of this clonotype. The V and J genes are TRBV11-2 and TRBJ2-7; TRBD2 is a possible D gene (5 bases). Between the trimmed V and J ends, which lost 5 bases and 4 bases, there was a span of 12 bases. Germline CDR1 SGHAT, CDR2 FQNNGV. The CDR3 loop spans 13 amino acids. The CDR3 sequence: CASSRAGLYEQYF. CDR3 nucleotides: TGTGCCAGCAGCCGGGCAGGACTTTACGAGCAGTACTTC.

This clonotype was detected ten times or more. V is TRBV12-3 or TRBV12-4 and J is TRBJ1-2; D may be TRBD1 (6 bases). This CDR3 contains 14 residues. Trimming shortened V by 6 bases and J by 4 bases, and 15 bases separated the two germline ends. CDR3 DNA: TGTGCCAGCAGGTCCCAAGGGACACTCTATGGCTACACCTTC. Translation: CASRSQGTLYGYTF.

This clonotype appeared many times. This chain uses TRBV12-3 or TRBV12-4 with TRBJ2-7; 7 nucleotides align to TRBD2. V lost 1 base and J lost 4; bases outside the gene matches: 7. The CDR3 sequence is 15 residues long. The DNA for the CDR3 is TGTGCCAGCAGTTTAGTGGGGGGGGGATTTTACGAGCAGTACTTC. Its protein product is CASSLVGGGFYEQYF.